This paragraph covers one T cell receptor beta chain sequence. As it was prepared, the TCRbeta library received unique molecular identifiers. TCRdb reprocessed the PCR reads with MiXCR, giving one entry per CDR3 protein. The sample includes about 610,000 distinct CDR3 sequences, about 10% of them seen just once. These data come from a study of T-cell reconstitution after alpha-beta-depleted transplantation in children. The CDR3 extends over 14 amino acids. Trimming took 8 bases from V and 0 from J, leaving 8 bases between them. Germline V CDR1 and CDR2: MRHNA, SNTAGT. The receptor was derived from a human donor who donated a stem cell graft to a child with acute myeloid leukemia. The chain has TRBV6-4 and TRBJ2-6, with D tentatively TRBD1 (5 bases). Sequenced material: PBMCs from the stem cell graft donor, taken from the stem cell graft. DNA of the CDR3: TGTGCCAGCGGGGCGGACTCTGGGGCCAACGTCCTGACTTTC. Its translation is CASGADSGANVLTF.